Presented here are 15 T cell receptor beta chains from one specimen sequenced in a study of memory CD4+ T cells and cytomegalovirus serostatus. The sort gate was single viable CD3+CD4+CD8-CD45RO+ cells for memory CD4+ T cells. The data were produced by immunoSEQ multiplex PCR, yet TCRdb's version contains in-frame clones alone and is incomplete. The sample shows about 59,000 clones, less than 85% of them seen only once. Sequencing used memory CD4+ T cells from blood. Source of these receptors: an adult in good health and CMV-seronegative. Some clones in this sample may be carry-over from other donors' samples.

V usage is TRBV6-6 and J usage is TRBJ2-3, with 14 positions matching TRBD2. V lost 7 bases, J lost 4 bases, and 7 bases stayed unmatched. The CDR3 is made up of 16 amino acids. The germline gives CDR1 MNHNY, CDR2 SVGAGI (reference sequence). Written as DNA, the CDR3 is TGTGCCAGCACCTCAGGGACTAGCGGGAGCCCAGATACGCAGTATTTT. This sequence encodes CASTSGTSGSPDTQYF.

This rearrangement joins TRBV19 to TRBJ2-7; no reliable D call. There are 14 residues in the CDR3. Trimming took 5 bases from V and 1 from J, leaving 12 bases between them. Germline V gives CDR1 LNHDA, CDR2 SQIVND (reference sequence). The CDR3 protein is CASSQTTDSYEQYF. The CDR3 DNA reads as TGTGCCAGTAGTCAGACGACGGATTCCTACGAGCAGTACTTC.

The genes are TRBV2 and TRBJ2-2; D call uncertain. V lost 8 bases to trimming and J lost 6 bases, with 10 bases between them. CDR1 SNHLY and CDR2 FYNNEI come from the germline V gene. The CDR3 has 12 residues. The CDR3 reads CASRRISGELFF. The CDR3 coding sequence is TGTGCCAGCCGTCGTATCTCCGGGGAGCTGTTTTTT.

The J gene is TRBJ2-1, the V gene TRBV7-2, with a tentative D call TRBD2 (6 bases). The CDR3 is 17 residues long. Germline V gives CDR1 SGHTA, CDR2 FQGNSA. V lost 2 bases, J lost 4 bases, and 18 bases lay in between. CDR3 nucleotides: TGTGCCAGCAGCTTACGGGGATGGGGAGGAGGGTACAATGAGCAGTTCTTC. The encoded protein is CASSLRGWGGGYNEQFF.

The chain has TRBV5-1 and TRBJ2-5; 11 positions match TRBD2. Germline loops: CDR1 SGHRS, CDR2 YFSETQ. With V trimmed by 6 bases and J by 5 bases, 9 bases remained unmatched. There are 15 residues in the CDR3. The CDR3 region is CASTFLAGGRETQYF. CDR3 nucleotides: TGCGCCAGCACCTTCTTAGCGGGGGGGCGTGAGACCCAGTACTTC.

The chain couples TRBV7-9 to TRBJ2-1; D uncertain. In germline, CDR1 is SEHNR, CDR2 FQNEAQ (reference sequence). V lost 5 bases, J lost 7 bases, and 9 bases lay in between. The CDR3 length is 12 residues. In DNA form, the CDR3 reads TGTGCCAGCAGCCAACTGTGGAATGAGCAGTTCTTC. Translating it yields CASSQLWNEQFF.

As DNA, the CDR3 is TGCGCCAGCAGCCAAGATCGCTGGGTGGGCACAGATACGCAGTATTTT. It codes for CASSQDRWVGTDTQYF. This chain connects TRBV4-3 to TRBJ2-3; no firm D call. The CDR3 loop spans 16 amino acids. The ends were cut back, 0 bases at V and 1 base at J, with 11 bases in the middle. Germline lookup yields CDR1 LGHNA and CDR2 YSLEER.

The chain couples TRBV19 to TRBJ2-7; maybe TRBD2 (5 bases). The CDR3 contains 14 residues. With 3 bases removed from V and 2 bases from J, the gap between germline ends came to 11 bases. Germline V gene data show CDR1 as LNHDA and CDR2 as SQIVND (reference sequence). The CDR3 DNA is TGTGCCAGTAGTATTCGCAGCGGACCCTACGAGCAGTACTTC. Translation: CASSIRSGPYEQYF.

This sequence joins TRBV4-2 and TRBJ2-1, with D uncertain. This CDR3 has 15 amino acids. Germline V lookup: CDR1 LGHNA, CDR2 YNFKEQ. V was trimmed by 0 bases and J by 2 bases, leaving 8 bases between them. The CDR3: CASSQEQQAYNEQFF. CDR3 DNA: TGTGCCAGCAGCCAAGAGCAGCAGGCCTACAATGAGCAGTTCTTC.

The genes are TRBV28 and TRBJ2-3; 9 nucleotides match TRBD2. Germline V gives CDR1 MDHEN, CDR2 SYDVKM. After removal of 8 bases from V and 4 bases from J, the junction contained 10 bases not matched to a gene. There are 15 residues in the CDR3. The CDR3 region has the DNA TGTGCCAGCCTTAGGGGCGGGAGGGACGCAGATACGCAGTATTTT. It specifies CASLRGGRDADTQYF.

The chain couples TRBV4-1 to TRBJ2-5; possibly TRBD1 or TRBD2 for D (7 bases each). The CDR3 is made up of 16 amino acids. In germline, CDR1 is MGHRA, CDR2 YSYEKL. Trimming took 4 bases from V and 6 from J, leaving 21 bases between them. CDR3 amino acids: CASSPLTGRGSKTQYF. CDR3 nucleotide sequence: TGCGCCAGCAGCCCCTTGACAGGGAGGGGGTCAAAGACCCAGTACTTC.

The chain couples TRBV9 to TRBJ1-3; D might be TRBD1 (6 bases). In germline, CDR1 is SGDLS, CDR2 YYNGEE. The CDR3 consists of 15 residues. The germline V and J ends were trimmed by 3 bases and 7 bases, with 17 bases remaining between them. Here the CDR3 reads CASSAEIQGGNTIYF. The DNA of the CDR3 is TGTGCCAGCAGCGCGGAAATACAGGGTGGGAACACCATATATTTT.

For the CDR3, the DNA is TGTGCCAGCAGCCAGAGGGGACAGGCTTCCTACGAGCAGTACTTC. This gives the protein CASSQRGQASYEQYF. The chain recombines TRBV5-4 with TRBJ2-7; TRBD1 agrees at 8 bases. This CDR3 has 15 residues. The ends lost 4 bases at V and 1 base at J; junction bases unmatched: 7. Germline assignment: CDR1 SGHNT and CDR2 YYREEE (reference sequence).

The chain employs TRBV10-2 and TRBJ2-7; D possibly matches TRBD1 or TRBD2 (5 bases each). Germline lookup yields CDR1 WSHSY and CDR2 SAAADI. Trimming left V 0 bases short and J 0 bases short, with 9 bases between. This CDR3 region has 15 residues. DNA for the CDR3: TGCGCCAGCAGTGAGTCCGCAGGGACCTCCTACGAGCAGTACTTC. Encoded protein: CASSESAGTSYEQYF.

The chain carries TRBV2 and TRBJ1-5; TRBD1 aligns across 7 bases. Germline CDR1 and CDR2: SNHLY and FYNNEI. This CDR3 has 14 amino acids. After removal of 6 bases from V and 4 bases from J, the junction contained 6 bases not matched to a gene. This CDR3 reads CASREQGRNQPQHF. The CDR3 nucleotides read TGTGCCAGCAGGGAACAGGGGAGGAATCAGCCCCAGCATTTT.